The T cell receptor beta chain described here comes from a study of monozygotic twins with cystic fibrosis. Assay: immunoSEQ multiplex PCR; the TCRdb copy retains only in-frame clones and omits some. Here the sample spans around 30,000 clones, approximately 86% being singletons. This CDR3 has 11 amino acids. Germline V gene lookup returns CDR1 LNHDA and CDR2 SQIVND (reference sequence). Trimming removed 6 bases at V and 5 bases at J, with 5 bases between. Study-level results: Median Simpson clonality of roughly 0.0093 suggested naive T cells predominated.

Details on this clone: Its specificity is not known.

Sequencing was done on a sample of blood. This chain joins TRBV19 and TRBJ2-1; D gene unclear. The TCR comes from a girl aged 2-10 years with cystic fibrosis. As DNA, the CDR3 is TGTGCCAGTAGGGGTGACAATGAGCAGTTCTTC. Translation: CASRGDNEQFF.